This note documents a single T cell receptor (beta chain) sequence. What it recognizes is unknown. Assay runs were performed at deep level. Using immunoSEQ multiplex PCR, the repertoire was profiled, and TCRdb retains in-frame clones only, with some absent. Among 450,000 or so clones listed, 77% were seen once. This sample is drawn from a study of shared clonotypes between healthy human individuals. Study context: Donor ages ranged 18 to 49 years: a couple of women, a few men. Whole-study findings and limits: Tissue TCR repertoires likely differ from these blood-only repertoires.

The CDR3 extends over 13 amino acids. The germline V gene has CDR1 SGHTA and CDR2 FQGTGA. V was clipped by 5 bases and J by 4 bases; unmatched bases: 2. Around 90 million PBMCs per unsorted sample were used for genomic DNA. The chain joins TRBV7-3 to TRBJ1-5; 7 nucleotides match TRBD1. The sequence was obtained from a woman in her forties in good health. Some clones in this sample may be carry-over from other donors' samples. The sequenced sample consisted of PBMCs. CDR3 region: CASSLGQNQPQHF. The DNA for the CDR3 is TGTGCCAGCAGCCTGGGACAGAATCAGCCCCAGCATTTT. Drawing the rest from reference TRBV7-3 and TRBJ1-5, the complete variable domain is GAGVSQTPSNKVTEKGKYVELRCDPISGHTALYWYRQSLGQGPEFLIYFQGTGAADDSGLPNDRFFAVRPEGSVSTLKIQRTERGDSAVYLCASSLGQNQPQHFGDGTRLSIL.